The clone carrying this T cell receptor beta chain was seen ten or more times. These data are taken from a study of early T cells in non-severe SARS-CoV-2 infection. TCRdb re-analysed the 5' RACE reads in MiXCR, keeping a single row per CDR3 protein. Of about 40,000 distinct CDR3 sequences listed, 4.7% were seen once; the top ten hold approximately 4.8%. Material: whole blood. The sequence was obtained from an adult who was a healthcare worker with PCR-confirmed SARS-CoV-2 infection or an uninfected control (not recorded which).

Written as DNA, the CDR3 is TGTGCCAGCAGCCAAGATCCGGGGCCCTATAATTCACCCCTCCACTTT. It yields the protein CASSQDPGPYNSPLHF. The chain has TRBV3-1 and TRBJ1-6; tentatively, D is TRBD1 (5 bases). There are 16 residues in the CDR3. Trimming stripped 0 bases from V and 2 bases from J, with 8 bases between. Germline values: CDR1 LGHDT, CDR2 YNNKEL (reference sequence). The full variable domain, with the rest looked up from reference TRBV3-1 and TRBJ1-6, is DTAVSQTPKYLVTQMGNDKSIKCEQNLGHDTMYWYKQDSKKFLKIMFSYNNKELIINETVPNRFSPKSPDKAHLNLHINSLELGDSAVYFCASSQDPGPYNSPLHFGNGTRLTVT.